The clone carrying this TCR beta chain occurred a few times. Its matching antigen is unknown. The PCR employed 60 Vbeta primers together with 13 Jbeta primers. Authors' data handling: An analysis performed later counted 60 million to 90 million unique TCR beta chains (roughly 10 million of them shared). TCRdb keeps only in-frame clones here, not all; method: immunoSEQ multiplex PCR. The V and J calls and clone size come from that table; D and trimming were worked out from the DNA. The sample records more than 150,000 clones, over 75% being singletons. This record belongs to a study of cytomegalovirus exposure and HLA in healthy donors. Findings of the study overall: TCR beta V- and J-gene trimming, according to a later analysis, was linked to a missense DCLRE1C variant. Rarity held for most TCR sequences, but there were some public TCRs that occurred in many donors. Evidence from a later analysis indicated that most CMV-associated TCR beta chains looked HLA-restricted.

The J segment lost 6 bases and the V segment lost 1 base, leaving 6 bases of the junction unmatched. The length of the CDR3 is 16 residues. The V gene's germline CDR1 is SGHVS and CDR2 FQNEAQ. The sequencing input was PBMCs. The chain couples TRBV7-8 to TRBJ2-1; TRBD1 aligns across 10 bases. The sequence was obtained from a woman aged 30 to 39 in good health and CMV-seronegative. This chain's CDR3 is CASSLVGTGVTNEQFF. In DNA form, the CDR3 reads TGTGCCAGCAGCTTAGTAGGGACAGGGGTTACCAATGAGCAGTTCTTC.